These 3 T cell receptor beta chains originate from one sample sequenced in a study of T cells after yellow fever vaccination. TCRdb itself ran the 5' RACE reads through MiXCR, one entry per CDR3 protein. The sample lists 300,000 to 350,000 distinct CDR3 sequences, around 4.1% occurring once. Material: PBMCs, obtained 5 days after the yellow fever booster vaccination. The source is a man aged 18 to 35 who received the YFV17D yellow fever vaccine.

J is TRBJ2-2 and V is TRBV4-2; 8 bases match TRBD1. Per the germline V gene, CDR1 is LGHNA and CDR2 is YNFKEQ. The CDR3 has 15 amino acids. V trimming: 3 bases; J trimming: 2 bases; junction bases outside the gene matches: 2. The CDR3 region is CASSQTGANTGELFF. The CDR3 DNA reads TGTGCCAGCAGCCAGACAGGGGCCAACACCGGGGAGCTGTTTTTT.

There are a few counts of this clonotype. This chain joins TRBV7-2 and TRBJ2-5; D tentatively reads TRBD1 or TRBD2 (5 bases each). This CDR3 comprises 18 residues. Germline CDR1 SGHTA, CDR2 FQGNSA. The germline V and J ends were trimmed by 3 bases and 1 base, with 21 bases remaining between them. This CDR3 reads CASSLNDWWDGLQETQYF. The CDR3 region has the DNA TGTGCCAGCAGCTTGAACGATTGGTGGGACGGACTCCAAGAGACCCAGTACTTC.

This clonotype appeared a few times. This chain uses TRBV4-3 with TRBJ1-2, with 8 bases matching TRBD1. Germline CDR1 reads LGHNA; CDR2 reads YSLEER. The CDR3 extends over 16 amino acids. The V segment lost 1 base and the J segment 4 bases; nucleotides outside the gene matches: 8. The CDR3 bases are TGCGCCAGCAGCCAAGCCGAGACAGGGGCTATCTATGGCTACACCTTC. This codes for CASSQAETGAIYGYTF.